This T cell receptor beta chain derives from a study of monozygotic twins with inflammatory bowel disease. Whole-study results and caveats: Clonotype overlap with others was lower in IBD patients than in healthy twins, a difference that was greatest with disease activity. Researchers were unable to tell different T cell subtypes apart.

Used for each TCR library was approximately 4,000 ng of total RNA. Generation of cDNA took place in eight separate reactions per sample. TCRdb reworked the 5' RACE reads into one entry per CDR3 protein, no DNA. Its clone listing holds over 150,000 distinct CDR3 sequences. Comments on this clonotype: Its antigen is unidentified.

Germline-derived CDR1 and CDR2 are MGHRA and YSYEKL. The CDR3 is 15 residues long. This clonotype was obtained from a human donor with ulcerative colitis or Crohn's disease, or a healthy co-twin of an affected twin (not recorded which). This sequence joins TRBV4-1 and TRBJ1-6; TCRdb names TRBD1, which stays unverified in the absence of DNA. The sequencing input was blood. The CDR3 sequence: CASSLGEGGNSPLHF.